A selection of T cell receptor beta chains follows, all from one sample in a study of spatial heterogeneity in lung cancer. One entry per CDR3 protein results from TCRdb running MiXCR on the 5' RACE reads. The sample lists under 20,000 distinct CDR3 sequences, approximately 11% seen once, with around 34% in the top ten. This material consisted of PBMCs, taken at follow-up. These receptors originate from a female donor with early-stage non-small cell lung cancer. CDR3s include the opening cysteine and the closing phenylalanine or tryptophan. D genes are given only for firm matches. Not every row has a clone size; where given, it reads once, few, many or a size class.

clone_size,d_call,v_call,j_call,cdr3_aa,cdr3_nt
many,NA,TRBV6-5,TRBJ1-4,CASSYSFSEKLFF,TGTGCCAGCAGTTACTCGTTCAGCGAAAAACTGTTTTTT
many,NA,TRBV7-2,TRBJ2-1,CASSFFGTEQFF,TGTGCCAGCAGCTTTTTCGGGACAGAGCAGTTCTTC
many,TRBD2,TRBV10-3,TRBJ2-7,CAISGTSGTYEQYF,TGTGCCATCAGTGGGACTAGCGGGACCTACGAGCAGTACTTC
many,NA,TRBV28,TRBJ1-3,CASRIPGGGSGNTIYF,TGTGCCAGCAGAATCCCGGGGGGAGGGAGTGGAAACACCATATATTTT
many,NA,TRBV19,TRBJ1-2,CASSIHILYGYTF,TGTGCCAGTAGTATACACATCTTGTATGGCTACACCTTC
many,NA,TRBV7-2,TRBJ2-5,CASSFRQETQYF,TGTGCCAGCAGCTTCCGCCAAGAGACCCAGTACTTC
many,NA,TRBV24-1,TRBJ2-2,CATSDSTDTGELFF,TGTGCCACCAGTGACTCGACGGACACCGGGGAGCTGTTTTTT
many,TRBD2,TRBV12-3/TRBV12-4,TRBJ2-4,CASSPAGTSGSGAAKNIQYF,TGTGCCAGCAGCCCCGCCGGGACTAGCGGGAGTGGCGCGGCCAAAAACATTCAGTACTTC
many,NA,TRBV7-9,TRBJ1-5,CASTRDTGNQPQHF,TGTGCCAGCACCCGGGACACGGGGAATCAGCCCCAGCATTTT
many,NA,TRBV2,TRBJ1-1,CASRSEGEAFF,TGTGCCAGCAGGTCGGAGGGAGAGGCTTTCTTT
many,NA,TRBV4-2,TRBJ2-7,CASSQARTQAYEQYF,TGTGCCAGCAGCCAAGCCCGGACCCAGGCCTACGAGCAGTACTTC
NA,NA,TRBV7-9,TRBJ2-3,CASSIRGPDTQYF,TGTGCCAGCAGTATACGGGGGCCGGATACGCAGTATTTT
many,TRBD2,TRBV19,TRBJ2-5,CASRPGLGQETQYF,TGTGCCAGTAGACCGGGACTAGGTCAAGAGACCCAGTACTTC
many,NA,TRBV7-2,TRBJ1-3,CASSLAAGARENTIYF,TGTGCCAGCAGCTTAGCGGCAGGGGCGCGGGAAAACACCATATATTTT
many,NA,TRBV4-1,TRBJ1-5,CASSQEKGVNQPQHF,TGCGCCAGCAGCCAAGAGAAGGGTGTCAATCAGCCCCAGCATTTT
many,NA,TRBV19,TRBJ1-1,CASSIVYTGSNTEAFF,TGTGCCAGTAGTATAGTCTACACCGGGTCGAACACTGAAGCTTTCTTT
few,NA,TRBV9,TRBJ1-4,CASSRYASGTTNEKLFF,TGTGCCAGCTCGCGATACGCATCGGGAACAACTAATGAAAAACTGTTTTTT
NA,NA,TRBV9,TRBJ1-2,CASSPGVLYSDGYTF,TGTGCCAGCAGCCCCGGGGTCCTATATTCCGATGGCTACACCTTC
many,NA,TRBV20-1,TRBJ1-3,CSVATGRIYF,TGCAGTGTTGCAACAGGGAGGATATATTTT
NA,NA,TRBV7-9,TRBJ2-1,CASIESSYNEQFF,TGTGCCAGCATAGAGAGCTCCTACAATGAGCAGTTCTTC
NA,TRBD2,TRBV4-3,TRBJ2-3,CASRLTSAQWDQTQYF,TGCGCCAGCAGACTTACTAGCGCGCAGTGGGATCAAACGCAGTATTTT
NA,TRBD2,TRBV3-1,TRBJ2-1,CASSPNPGTSMNEQFF,TGTGCCAGCAGCCCGAACCCCGGGACTAGCATGAATGAGCAGTTCTTC